This T cell receptor (beta chain) is drawn from a study of CD8 T cells in ankylosing spondylitis. A few counts support this clonotype. Its antigen is not known. Construction of TCR beta libraries was performed using quantitative 5'-RACE with molecular barcodes. TCRdb reanalysed the 5' RACE reads using MiXCR and keeps one entry per CDR3 protein. In the table there are over 700,000 distinct CDR3 sequences, around 20% of which are singletons. The CDR3 runs to 15 residues. Germline CDR1 LGHDT, CDR2 YNNKEL (reference sequence). With 4 bases clipped from V and 4 bases from J, the junction kept 5 bases outside the gene matches. The study, taken as a whole, reports: Within ankylosing spondylitis blood, a TCR beta motif made up of eight highly homologous variants appeared to be characteristic. It was reported that disease-linked clones were significantly enriched in matched ankylosing spondylitis synovial fluid.

The sample consisted of blood, either unsorted or a sorted T cell fraction (not recorded which). The receptor was derived from a male donor with ankylosing spondylitis. This chain links TRBV3-1 with TRBJ1-4; TRBD1 agrees at 8 bases. This CDR3 reads CASSRGDRYNEKLFF. In nucleotides, the CDR3 is TGTGCCAGCAGCCGCGGGGACAGGTATAATGAAAAACTGTTTTTT.